The next 30 T cell receptor beta chains were all read from a single sample in a study of T cells expressing NK-cell markers. From its re-call of the 5' RACE reads, TCRdb lists each CDR3 protein once, without DNA. This table holds roughly 390,000 distinct CDR3 sequences. Sequencing was done on a sample of blood T cells: a sorted CD56 or NKG2C T cell subset, CD4+ or CD8+ T cells, or bulk PBMC T cells (not recorded which). The origin of the receptors is a woman in her fifties or sixties in good health.

The chain combines TRBV10-3 with TRBJ2-3; with no DNA, the TCRdb D assignment of TRBD2 cannot be verified. Germline-derived CDR1 and CDR2 are ENHRY and SYGVKD. This CDR3 comprises 14 residues. This CDR3 is CATKKASGTDTQYF.

V usage is TRBV5-6 and J usage is TRBJ1-2. The germline V gene has CDR1 SGHDT and CDR2 YYEEEE. The CDR3 runs to 13 residues. CDR3 protein: CASSPIDLSKNTF.

The V and J genes are TRBV30 and TRBJ2-1. Germline values: CDR1 GTSNPN, CDR2 SVGIG (reference sequence). This CDR3 has 15 amino acids. CDR3 sequence: CAWSPPAPYNNEQFF.

The chain carries TRBV20-1 and TRBJ2-1; TCRdb picks TRBD2, but there is no DNA to check that call. The length of the CDR3 is 13 residues. The germline gives CDR1 DFQATT, CDR2 SNEGSKA (reference sequence). The CDR3 loop is CSGFAGERSEQFF.

The J gene is TRBJ1-1, the V gene TRBV5-4. This CDR3 is built from 12 residues. In germline, CDR1 is SGHNT, CDR2 YYREEE (reference sequence). The CDR3 region is CASSSWIGEAFF.

The genes are TRBV7-9 and TRBJ2-5; the D call of TRBD1 rests on TCRdb alone, since no DNA is present to check it. The V gene's germline CDR1 is SEHNR and CDR2 FQNEAQ (reference sequence). This CDR3 is built from 15 residues. CDR3 in amino acids: CASSSGQGEEETQYF.

This chain uses TRBV18 with TRBJ1-5. CDR1 and CDR2 (germline): KGHSH, LQKENI. This CDR3 has 16 residues. CDR3 in amino acids: CASSPESKNGNQPQHF.

V gene TRBV3-1 combines with J gene TRBJ2-3; with no DNA, the TCRdb D assignment of TRBD2 cannot be verified. Germline CDR1 is LGHDT and CDR2 is YNNKEL (reference sequence). CDR3 length: 15 amino acids. The CDR3 loop reads CASNPGGTLTDTQYF.

V gene TRBV7-2 combines with J gene TRBJ2-7; without DNA, the TCRdb call of TRBD2 cannot be checked. Germline-derived CDR1 and CDR2 are SGHTA and FQGNSA. The CDR3 length is 20 residues. The CDR3 spells CASSLVPTSGRRLLRNEQYF.

The chain uses TRBV25-1 and TRBJ1-4; TCRdb outputs TRBD1, but without DNA this stays unchecked. In germline, CDR1 is MGHDK, CDR2 SYGVNS. The CDR3 consists of 11 residues. CDR3 sequence: CASSMTRELFF. The whole variable domain, filled in from reference TRBV25-1 and TRBJ1-4, reads EADIYQTPRYLVIGTGKKITLECSQTMGHDKMYWYQQDPGMELHLIHYSYGVNSTEKGDLSSESTVSRIRTEHFPLTLESARPSHTSQYLCASSMTRELFFGSGTQLSVL.

The rearrangement uses TRBV29-1 and TRBJ2-1; the D call of TRBD1 rests on TCRdb alone, since no DNA is present to check it. This CDR3 has 15 amino acids. Germline V gene data show CDR1 as SQVTM and CDR2 as ANQGSEA. The CDR3 sequence: CSVKPGQGWGNEQFF.

This rearrangement joins TRBV4-1 to TRBJ1-2; TCRdb calls TRBD1, which cannot be checked without DNA. The CDR3 spans 13 residues. Germline V CDR1 and CDR2: MGHRA, YSYEKL. CDR3 region: CASRALGTYGYTF.

The rearrangement joins TRBV5-1 to TRBJ2-5; TCRdb's D call, TRBD2, is unchecked because there is no DNA. The CDR3 covers 15 residues. Germline V gene lookup returns CDR1 SGHRS and CDR2 YFSETQ. The CDR3 reads CASSFQRGALETQYF.

The gene calls are TRBV3-1 and TRBJ2-5; as DNA is missing, the TRBD1 call by TCRdb cannot be tested. CDR1 is LGHDT and CDR2 is YNNKEL in the germline V gene (reference sequence). CDR3 length: 13 residues. This chain's CDR3 is CASSRTGVKTQYF.

This sequence joins TRBV28 and TRBJ2-1; the TRBD1 assignment by TCRdb is unverifiable without DNA. The CDR3 runs 15 residues. Germline CDR1 is MDHEN and CDR2 is SYDVKM. The CDR3 sequence is CASTLSLSLGPKQFF.

The chain employs TRBV12-3 or TRBV12-4 and TRBJ2-4; the D call from TCRdb, TRBD2, cannot be confirmed without DNA. The CDR3 runs to 22 residues. The CDR3 loop is CASSFRLGLAGGKERAKNIQYF.

The chain couples TRBV19 to TRBJ2-1; there is no DNA to check the TCRdb D call of TRBD1. Germline V gene lookup returns CDR1 LNHDA and CDR2 SQIVND (reference sequence). The CDR3 consists of 13 residues. CDR3 sequence: CASSIVGTNEQFF.

This chain joins TRBV14 and TRBJ2-2; the TRBD2 assignment by TCRdb is unverifiable without DNA. Per the germline V gene, CDR1 is SGHDN and CDR2 is FVKESK. The length of the CDR3 is 13 residues. This CDR3 reads CASSPLGSGELFF.

The chain uses TRBV19 and TRBJ2-1; TCRdb indicates TRBD2, and absent DNA this call remains unverified. Germline V CDR1 and CDR2: LNHDA, SQIVND (reference sequence). This CDR3 is built from 14 residues. CDR3 in amino acids: CASKLAGEGNEQFF.

The chain is built from TRBV5-1 and TRBJ2-4; TCRdb calls TRBD1, which cannot be checked without DNA. The CDR3 spans 13 residues. The germline gives CDR1 SGHRS, CDR2 YFSETQ. The CDR3 protein is CASSPQGQGIQYF.

The chain has TRBV11-2 and TRBJ2-7; TCRdb reports TRBD1, a call that lacks DNA to check it against. Per the germline V gene, CDR1 is SGHAT and CDR2 is FQNNGV. The CDR3 is made up of 14 amino acids. CDR3 protein: CASSPGQGIDEQYF.

J is TRBJ2-7 and V is TRBV6-2 or TRBV6-3. This CDR3 is 11 amino acids long. Germline CDR1 is MNHEY and CDR2 is SVGEGT. Here the CDR3 reads CASSQLNEQYF.

This chain uses TRBV12-5 with TRBJ1-2; TCRdb designates TRBD1, a call that cannot be tested without DNA. Looked up from germline, CDR1 is LGHNT and CDR2 is FRNRAP. The CDR3 length is 16 residues. The CDR3 is CASGTAFGTANYGYTF.

The chain uses TRBV5-1 and TRBJ2-7; TCRdb's D gene call, TRBD1, goes unchecked for lack of DNA. CDR3 length: 15 amino acids. Per germline, CDR1 SGHRS and CDR2 YFSETQ. Here the CDR3 reads CASSPGDRGQGEQYF.

The chain combines TRBV3-1 with TRBJ2-1; lacking DNA, the TRBD1 call made by TCRdb goes unchecked. Germline values: CDR1 LGHDT, CDR2 YNNKEL (reference sequence). This CDR3 is built from 16 residues. CDR3 sequence reads: CASSQWPGQGAPLKFF.

V is TRBV12-3 or TRBV12-4 and J is TRBJ2-1; TCRdb returns TRBD2, unconfirmable since there is no DNA. This CDR3 has 11 residues. The CDR3 is CASSQGPGGFF.

V usage is TRBV5-1 and J usage is TRBJ2-5; TCRdb designates TRBD1, a call that cannot be tested without DNA. In germline, CDR1 is SGHRS, CDR2 YFSETQ. The CDR3 extends over 17 amino acids. The CDR3 reads CASSPIPGTGYQETQYF.

CDR3 in amino acids: CASSFVSLGGKGEQFF. The rearrangement links TRBV3-1 to TRBJ2-1; the TCRdb call, TRBD1, lacks DNA for checking. The CDR3 extends over 16 amino acids. Germline assignment: CDR1 LGHDT and CDR2 YNNKEL (reference sequence).

This chain links TRBV20-1 with TRBJ2-1; the TCRdb call, TRBD1, lacks DNA for checking. The V gene's germline CDR1 is DFQATT and CDR2 SNEGSKA (reference sequence). This CDR3 comprises 16 residues. The CDR3 spells CSASEVRTGHSGEQFF.

V and J are TRBV10-1 and TRBJ2-1; the TCRdb D gene call, TRBD1, has no DNA to confirm it. This CDR3 has 17 residues. Germline V CDR1 and CDR2: WNHNN, SYGVQD (reference sequence). The CDR3 protein is CASSRRGSPSGEDEQFF.